The clone carrying this T cell receptor (beta chain) was observed at least ten times. Its target is unknown. These data come from a study of neurological immune-mediated disorders. Study-level background: Of 35 or so multiple sclerosis patients, some 31 were relapsing-remitting and 3 secondary progressive.

TCRdb analysed the 5' RACE reads with MiXCR anew, one entry per CDR3 protein. The sample records around 66,000 distinct CDR3 sequences, roughly 4.5% being singletons. Findings and caveats of the study: There was no association between the multiple sclerosis repertoire cluster and any clinical or MRI feature. CDR3 amino acid sequences of expanded clones were not shared across subjects, a result suggesting private repertoires in all groups.

The unsorted libraries were generated from a total of 2 million PBMCs, which had been stored in RNAlater at -80 C. The CDR3 length is 13 residues. Looked up from germline, CDR1 is LNHDA and CDR2 is SQIVND (reference sequence). V was trimmed by 1 base and J by 8 bases, leaving 11 bases between them. The sequenced sample was PBMCs. The rearrangement links TRBV19 to TRBJ1-2; TRBD1 is a possible D gene (5 bases). The clonotype comes from a woman aged 70 to 79 with multiple sclerosis. DNA of the CDR3: TGTGCCAGTAGTATAGTCAAGGGGAGCGGCTACACCTTC. Protein product: CASSIVKGSGYTF.